These 13 T cell receptor beta chains were all obtained from the same sample, sequenced in a study of T cell repertoires in cytomegalovirus infection. TCRdb re-called the reads through MiXCR, storing one row per CDR3 protein. The table lists roughly 320,000 distinct CDR3 sequences, more than 9% of them singletons, with 3.5% to 4.5% in the top ten. The sequenced sample consisted of PBMCs. Receptor source: a human donor in good health (CMV status not recorded). Some clones in this sample may be carry-over from other donors' samples.

This clonotype was observed many times. The CDR3 reads CASSSLGASYGYTF. As DNA, the CDR3 is TGTGCCAGCAGCTCCTTGGGGGCTTCTTATGGCTACACCTTC. The V call is TRBV7-2, the J call TRBJ1-2; perhaps TRBD1 as D (6 bases). V was clipped by 4 bases and J by 5 bases, with 14 bases between them. The CDR3 runs to 14 residues. Germline loops: CDR1 SGHTA, CDR2 FQGNSA. Full variable domain (rest looked up from reference TRBV7-2 and TRBJ1-2): GAGVSQSPSNKVTEKGKDVELRCDPISGHTALYWYRQSLGQGLEFLIYFQGNSAPDKSGLPSDRFSAERTGGSVSTLTIQRTQQEDSAVYLCASSSLGASYGYTFGSGTRLTVV.

This chain uses TRBV28 with TRBJ2-7; 7 bases are shared with TRBD2. Trimming at V came to 7 bases and at J to 0 bases, leaving 9 bases not matched to a gene. The CDR3 has 15 residues. Germline V gene sequence: CDR1 MDHEN, CDR2 SYDVKM. The CDR3 nucleotides are TGTGCCAGCACCCCAGGAGGCGGGAGCTCCTACGAGCAGTACTTC. Its translation: CASTPGGGSSYEQYF.

This clonotype occurred many times. V gene TRBV7-2 combines with J gene TRBJ1-2; perhaps TRBD1 as D (5 bases). The CDR3 has 14 amino acids. Trimming stripped 3 bases from V and 1 base from J, with 9 bases between. Germline V gene data show CDR1 as SGHTA and CDR2 as FQGNSA. The CDR3 loop reads CASSFYDSNYGYTF. CDR3 sequence (DNA): TGTGCCAGCAGCTTTTACGACAGTAACTATGGCTACACCTTC.

This clonotype has more than one count but fewer than ten. This chain joins TRBV7-6 and TRBJ2-5, with TRBD2 matching 13 bases. CDR1 and CDR2 from the germline V gene are SGHVS and FNYEAQ. Losses at the gene ends were 5 bases for V and 1 base for J; bases not matched to a gene: 4. This CDR3 region has 16 residues. Here the CDR3 DNA reads TGTGCCAGCAGCCCTGGACTAGCGGGGGTCCAAGAGACCCAGTACTTC. The encoded protein is CASSPGLAGVQETQYF. The full variable domain, rest sourced from reference TRBV7-6 and TRBJ2-5, is GAGVSQSPRYKVTKRGQDVALRCDPISGHVSLYWYRQALGQGPEFLTYFNYEAQQDKSGLPNDRFSAERPEGSISTLTIQRTEQRDSAMYRCASSPGLAGVQETQYFGPGTRLLVL.

Turning to this clonotype: Sequence at one end of the junction differs from germline and may be a read error. This chain connects TRBV12-3 or TRBV12-4 to TRBJ2-2, with D possibly called TRBD1 or TRBD2 (5 bases each). The CDR3 spans 16 residues. The CDR3 sequence is CASRSSGTPNTGELIF. The CDR3 nucleotides are TGTGCCAGCAGATCCTCCGGGACCCCAAACACCGGGGAGCTGATTTTT.

This clonotype was detected ten times or more. The chain recombines TRBV7-2 with TRBJ1-1, with 7 bases aligning to TRBD1. This CDR3 contains 16 residues. V was pared by 4 bases and J by 4 bases, with 12 bases of the junction left unmatched. Germline CDR1 is SGHTA and CDR2 is FQGNSA. CDR3 region: CASSSRTGRGTTEAFF. The CDR3 DNA reads TGTGCCAGCAGCTCTAGGACAGGTAGAGGGACCACTGAAGCTTTCTTT.

This clonotype was counted a few times. The chain joins TRBV10-3 to TRBJ2-7, with 12 bases aligning to TRBD1. V was clipped by 6 bases and J by 5 bases; unmatched bases: 2. CDR3 length: 13 amino acids. CDR1 ENHRY and CDR2 SYGVKD come from the germline V gene. The CDR3 DNA reads as TGTGCCATCAGGGGACAGGGGGCTGACGAGCAGTACTTC. It yields the protein CAIRGQGADEQYF.

This clonotype appeared a few times. The V call is TRBV6-6, the J call TRBJ2-1; D is ambiguous. Germline CDR1 reads MNHNY; CDR2 reads SVGAGI (reference sequence). The CDR3 spans 15 residues. Trimming pared 4 bases from V and 0 bases from J, leaving 10 bases between. The CDR3 spells CASSFDSSSYNEQFF. The DNA for the CDR3 is TGTGCCAGCAGTTTCGACTCGAGCTCCTACAATGAGCAGTTCTTC.

In this sample, this clonotype turned up a few times. The J gene is TRBJ2-3, the V gene TRBV6-5, with D maybe TRBD2 (5 bases). Germline V CDR1 and CDR2: MNHEY, SVGAGI. The CDR3 consists of 16 residues. The V gene lost 7 bases and the J gene lost 0 bases, with 17 bases spanning the gap. CDR3 bases: TGTGCCAGCAAAGTGGGGAGTGGTCCTAGCACAGATACGCAGTATTTT. Protein product: CASKVGSGPSTDTQYF.

In its sample, this clonotype was seen a few times. The chain uses TRBV3-1 and TRBJ1-2; no reliable D call. Deletions cut 5 bases from V and 2 bases from J, with 9 bases between. CDR1 and CDR2 from the germline V gene are LGHDT and YNNKEL (reference sequence). The length of the CDR3 is 13 residues. In nucleotides, the CDR3 is TGTGCCAGCAGCTTGACCCCAAACTATGGCTACACCTTC. Residues: CASSLTPNYGYTF.

This clonotype was counted only a few times. The gene calls are TRBV2 and TRBJ1-5; D gene ambiguous. Trimming left V 6 bases short and J 0 bases short, with 6 bases between. The CDR3 spans 13 residues. Germline CDR1 is SNHLY and CDR2 is FYNNEI. In DNA, the CDR3 is TGTGCCAGCAGACTAAATAGCAATCAGCCCCAGCATTTT. Translation: CASRLNSNQPQHF.

V usage is TRBV4-2 and J usage is TRBJ2-2, with D hard to call. Deletions cut 3 bases from V and 2 bases from J, with 16 bases between. Germline V gives CDR1 LGHNA, CDR2 YNFKEQ. The CDR3 loop spans 17 amino acids. CDR3 residues: CASSHPDSDANTGELFF. CDR3 nucleotides: TGTGCCAGCAGCCACCCTGATTCGGACGCCAACACCGGGGAGCTGTTTTTT.

In this sample, this clonotype turned up many times. V gene TRBV6-1 combines with J gene TRBJ2-2; D gene uncertain. The CDR3 runs to 13 residues. Germline V gives CDR1 MNHNS, CDR2 SASEGT. Here the CDR3 DNA reads TGTGTCGTACTCGCACAGAACACCGGGGAGCTGTTTTTT. Encoded protein: CVVLAQNTGELFF.